Below are 14 T cell receptor beta chains sequenced from a single sample in a study of cytomegalovirus exposure and HLA in healthy donors (dated by TCRdb to about 2017). Receptor libraries were prepared by the immunoSEQ multiplex PCR assay. A mixture of 60 forward primers for TCR Vbeta segments and 13 reverse primers for TCR Jbeta segments was used in the multiplex PCR. The table comes from immuneACCESS by way of TCRdb, which keeps in-frame sequences with V and J called. Part of the clones is missing from these tables; in studies checked, under half for an unresolved V gene and the rest for unknown reasons. This sample is represented by around 230,000 clones; more than 75% of them were singletons. Roughly 0.22% of the sample is held by the ten biggest clonotypes. Sequenced: PBMCs. These receptors were collected from a girl aged 2 to 10 in good health and CMV-seronegative.

This chain uses TRBV2 with TRBJ2-7; no definite D call. In germline, CDR1 is SNHLY, CDR2 FYNNEI. There are 11 residues in the CDR3. The ends were cut back, 2 bases at V and 6 bases at J, with 5 bases in the middle. The CDR3 region has the DNA TGTGCCAGCAGTGAATCTTGCGAGCAGTACTTC. It codes for CASSESCEQYF.

The chain joins TRBV2 to TRBJ2-7, with D tentatively TRBD2 (6 bases). Per germline, CDR1 SNHLY and CDR2 FYNNEI. V lost 4 bases, J lost 0 bases, and 13 bases lay in between. CDR3 length: 15 amino acids. The CDR3 sequence: CASSGVAGNSYEQYF. The CDR3 bases are TGTGCCAGCAGTGGAGTGGCGGGGAACTCCTACGAGCAGTACTTC. Looking up the rest from reference TRBV2 and TRBJ2-7 gives the full variable domain: EPEVTQTPSHQVTQMGQEVILRCVPISNHLYFYWYRQILGQKVEFLVSFYNNEISEKSEIFDDQFSVERPDGSNFTLKIRSTKLEDSAMYFCASSGVAGNSYEQYFGPGTRLTVT.

CDR3 sequence (DNA): TGTGCCAGCAGCCCCACAGGGGAAGGTTCACCCCTCCACTTT. Translated, it gives CASSPTGEGSPLHF. The V and J genes are TRBV6-1 and TRBJ1-6; 7 positions match TRBD1. The CDR3 loop spans 14 amino acids. Germline V CDR1 and CDR2: MNHNS, SASEGT. The J segment lost 9 bases and the V segment lost 6 bases, leaving 8 bases of the junction unmatched.

The chain recombines TRBV27 with TRBJ2-1, with 9 bases fitting TRBD2. Germline CDR1 reads MNHEY; CDR2 reads SMNVEV (reference sequence). Losses at the gene ends were 2 bases for V and 5 bases for J; bases not matched to a gene: 4. The CDR3 sequence is 15 residues long. The CDR3 nucleotides read TGTGCCAGCAGTTTAGGGCTAGCGGGGAACAATGAGCAGTTCTTC. As protein: CASSLGLAGNNEQFF.

V and J are TRBV19 and TRBJ2-5; 10 bases map to TRBD1. CDR3 size: 14 residues. The V segment lost 6 bases and the J segment 3 bases; nucleotides outside the gene matches: 4. In germline, CDR1 is LNHDA, CDR2 SQIVND (reference sequence). In DNA form, the CDR3 reads TGTGCCAGTAGAACCGGGACAGGGGAAGAGACCCAGTACTTC. Protein sequence: CASRTGTGEETQYF. Complete variable domain (other parts from reference TRBV19 and TRBJ2-5): DGGITQSPKYLFRKEGQNVTLSCEQNLNHDAMYWYRQDPGQGLRLIYYSQIVNDFQKGDIAEGYSVSREKKESFPLTVTSAQKNPTAFYLCASRTGTGEETQYFGPGTRLLVL.

This chain links TRBV5-1 with TRBJ2-3; possible D gene TRBD2, 6 bases. Germline V gene data show CDR1 as SGHRS and CDR2 as YFSETQ. The CDR3 totals 16 residues. Trimming removed 2 bases from V and 0 bases from J, with 13 bases in between. The CDR3 sequence is CASSFGTGTSTDTQYF. In DNA, the CDR3 is TGCGCCAGCAGCTTCGGTACGGGGACTAGCACAGATACGCAGTATTTT.

The J gene is TRBJ2-7, the V gene TRBV11-2; D unresolved. The V end was cut by 1 base, the J end by 4 bases, with 14 bases between. There are 15 residues in the CDR3. Germline V gives CDR1 SGHAT, CDR2 FQNNGV. In DNA, the CDR3 is TGTGCCAGCAGCTTAGGGAGACGAAGAGGATACGAGCAGTACTTC. This gives the protein CASSLGRRRGYEQYF.

The V call is TRBV5-1, the J call TRBJ1-2; possible D gene TRBD1, 5 bases. V shed 0 bases and J shed 0 bases, with 9 bases lying between them. The CDR3 contains 15 residues. Looked up from germline, CDR1 is SGHRS and CDR2 is YFSETQ. The CDR3 loop is CASSLEQVPNYGYTF. CDR3 bases: TGCGCCAGCAGCTTGGAACAGGTACCTAACTATGGCTACACCTTC.

The chain links TRBV4-1 to TRBJ1-2, with 7 nucleotides matching TRBD1. Germline lookup yields CDR1 MGHRA and CDR2 YSYEKL. The V gene end was trimmed by 6 bases and the J gene end by 6 bases; junction bases not matched to a gene: 10. This CDR3 spans 14 amino acids. CDR3 sequence reads: CASSHPRDRNGYTF. The DNA for the CDR3 is TGCGCCAGCAGTCACCCCCGGGACAGAAATGGCTACACCTTC.

This chain joins TRBV6-6 and TRBJ2-1, with a weak D call TRBD2 (7 bases). V lost 5 bases to trimming and J lost 8 bases, with 19 bases between them. The CDR3 contains 15 residues. The germline gives CDR1 MNHNY, CDR2 SVGAGI (reference sequence). The DNA of the CDR3 is TGTGCCAGCAGTCAACGACAGGTAGGGGGGGATGAGCAGTTCTTC. Its protein is CASSQRQVGGDEQFF.

The V and J genes are TRBV5-1 and TRBJ2-7; D remains ambiguous. CDR1 and CDR2 (germline): SGHRS, YFSETQ. This CDR3 has 14 residues. The ends were cut back, 4 bases at V and 2 bases at J, with 13 bases in the middle. CDR3 region: CASSPTTGTYEQYF. The CDR3 DNA sequence: TGCGCCAGCAGCCCTACGACTGGTACCTACGAGCAGTACTTC.

Only one count was recorded for this clone. The rearrangement links TRBV14 to TRBJ2-5, with no clear D. Germline values: CDR1 SGHDN, CDR2 FVKESK. V dropped 6 bases and J dropped 4 bases, with 6 bases sitting between them. CDR3 length equals 11 residues. CDR3 in amino acids: CASSHTETQYF. The CDR3 DNA sequence: TGTGCCAGCAGTCACACAGAGACCCAGTACTTC.

J is TRBJ2-1 and V is TRBV4-1; TRBD2 aligns across 8 bases. J gave up 4 bases and V 3 bases, and 8 bases lay outside the gene matches. The CDR3 runs 16 residues. CDR1 is MGHRA, CDR2 YSYEKL, per germline. The CDR3 DNA follows: TGCGCCAGCAGCCACCCCGGGGGGGCCGGTTACAATGAGCAGTTCTTC. It translates to CASSHPGGAGYNEQFF.

This sequence joins TRBV5-1 and TRBJ2-6; a possible D gene is TRBD1 (6 bases). Germline V gene data show CDR1 as SGHRS and CDR2 as YFSETQ. V shed 0 bases and J shed 0 bases, with 13 bases lying between them. This CDR3 region has 18 residues. CDR3 bases: TGCGCCAGCAGCTTGGAACAGGGTCTCCGCTCTGGGGCCAACGTCCTGACTTTC. It encodes CASSLEQGLRSGANVLTF.